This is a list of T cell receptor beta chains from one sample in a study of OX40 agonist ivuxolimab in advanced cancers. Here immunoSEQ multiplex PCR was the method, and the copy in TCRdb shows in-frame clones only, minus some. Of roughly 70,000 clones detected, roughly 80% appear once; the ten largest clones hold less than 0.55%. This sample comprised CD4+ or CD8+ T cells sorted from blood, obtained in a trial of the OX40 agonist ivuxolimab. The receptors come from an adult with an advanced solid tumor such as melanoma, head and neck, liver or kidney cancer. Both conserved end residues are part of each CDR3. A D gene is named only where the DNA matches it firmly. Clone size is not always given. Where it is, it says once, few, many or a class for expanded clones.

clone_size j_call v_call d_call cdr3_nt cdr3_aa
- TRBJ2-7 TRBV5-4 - TGTGCCAGCAGCCAAAAGCAGGGCACCTACGAGCAGTACTTC CASSQKQGTYEQYF
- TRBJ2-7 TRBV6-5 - TGTGCCAGCAGTCGAAGGGACGCCGGAACCTACGAGCAGTACTTC CASSRRDAGTYEQYF
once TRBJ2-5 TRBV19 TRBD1 TGTGCCAGTAGCACAGGGGATAGAGAGACCCAGTACTTC CASSTGDRETQYF
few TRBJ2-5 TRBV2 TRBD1 TGTGCCAGCAGTGTGGACAGGGCGGGTGAGACCCAGTACTTC CASSVDRAGETQYF
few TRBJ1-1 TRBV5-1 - TGCGCCAGCAGCTTGGACGGCAGGGTTCAGCACACTGAAGCTTTCTTT CASSLDGRVQHTEAFF
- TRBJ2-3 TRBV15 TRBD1 TGTGCCACCAGCAGGGACAGGGGCGCAGATACGCAGTATTTT CATSRDRGADTQYF
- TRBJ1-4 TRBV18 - TGTGCCAGCTCATCTTCAACTAATGAAAAACTGTTTTTT CASSSSTNEKLFF
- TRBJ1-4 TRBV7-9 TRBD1 TGTGCCAGCAGCGCCGGGACAGGGGGCGTCGCAACTAATGAAAAACTGTTTTTT CASSAGTGGVATNEKLFF
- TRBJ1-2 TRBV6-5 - TGTGCCAGCAGTTCCCAGGGAAGAGGCTATGGCTACACCTTC CASSSQGRGYGYTF
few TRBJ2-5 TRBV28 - TGTGCCAGCAGTTTAATATGGACTACAGCGGGGACCCAGTACTTC CASSLIWTTAGTQYF
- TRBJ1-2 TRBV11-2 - TGTGCCAGCAGCTTAGGGCTTAACTATGGCTACACCTTC CASSLGLNYGYTF
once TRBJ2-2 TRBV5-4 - TGTGCCAGCAGCTTGGGACAGTCCCGCACCGGGGAGCTGTTTTTT CASSLGQSRTGELFF